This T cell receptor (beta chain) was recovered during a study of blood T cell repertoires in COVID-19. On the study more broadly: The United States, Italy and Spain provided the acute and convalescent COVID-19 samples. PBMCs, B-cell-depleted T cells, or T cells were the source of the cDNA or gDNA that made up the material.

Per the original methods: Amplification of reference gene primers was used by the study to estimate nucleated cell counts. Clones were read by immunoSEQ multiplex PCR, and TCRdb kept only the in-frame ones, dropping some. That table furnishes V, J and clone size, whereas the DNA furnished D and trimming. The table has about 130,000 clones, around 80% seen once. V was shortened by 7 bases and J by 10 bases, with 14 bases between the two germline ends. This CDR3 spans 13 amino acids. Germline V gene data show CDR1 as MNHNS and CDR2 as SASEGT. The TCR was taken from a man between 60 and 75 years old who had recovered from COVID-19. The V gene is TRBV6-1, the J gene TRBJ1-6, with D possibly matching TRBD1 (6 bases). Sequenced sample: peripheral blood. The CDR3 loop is CASTNREGSPLHF. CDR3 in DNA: TGTGCCAGCACCAACAGGGAGGGATCACCCCTCCACTTT.